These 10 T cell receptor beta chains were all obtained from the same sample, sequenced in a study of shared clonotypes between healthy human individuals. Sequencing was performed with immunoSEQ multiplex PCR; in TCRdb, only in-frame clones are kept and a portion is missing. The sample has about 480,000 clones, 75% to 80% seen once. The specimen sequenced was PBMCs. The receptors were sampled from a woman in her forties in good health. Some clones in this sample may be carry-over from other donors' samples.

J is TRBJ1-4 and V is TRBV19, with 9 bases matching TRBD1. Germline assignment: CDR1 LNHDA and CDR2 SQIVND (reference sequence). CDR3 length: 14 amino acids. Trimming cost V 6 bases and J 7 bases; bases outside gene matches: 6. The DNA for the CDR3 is TGTGCCAGTAGCGGACAGACAGGGGGTGAAAAACTGTTTTTT. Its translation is CASSGQTGGEKLFF.

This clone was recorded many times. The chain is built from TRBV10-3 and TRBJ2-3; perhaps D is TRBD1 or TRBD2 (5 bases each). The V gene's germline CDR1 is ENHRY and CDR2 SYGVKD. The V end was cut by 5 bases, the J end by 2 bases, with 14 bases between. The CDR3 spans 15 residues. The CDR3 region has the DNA TGTGCCATCAGTAAAACCGGGACGGACACAGATACGCAGTATTTT. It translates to CAISKTGTDTDTQYF.

This CDR3 reads CSVGDEQYF. The CDR3 nucleotides read TGCAGTGTGGGGGACGAGCAGTACTTC. The rearrangement joins TRBV20-1 to TRBJ2-7; perhaps D is TRBD1 or TRBD2 (5 bases each). The CDR3 is made up of 9 amino acids. Germline V CDR1 and CDR2: DFQATT, SNEGSKA (reference sequence). V dropped 7 bases and J dropped 5 bases, with 6 bases sitting between them.

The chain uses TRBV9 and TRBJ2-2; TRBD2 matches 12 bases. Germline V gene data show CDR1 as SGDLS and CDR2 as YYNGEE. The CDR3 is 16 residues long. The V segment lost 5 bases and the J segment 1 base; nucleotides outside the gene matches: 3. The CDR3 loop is CASRPTSGGNTGELFF. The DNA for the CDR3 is TGTGCCAGCAGGCCGACTAGCGGGGGGAACACCGGGGAGCTGTTTTTT.

CDR3 region: CAWNNELNSPLHF. The DNA of the CDR3 is TGTGCCTGGAACAATGAGTTGAATTCACCCCTCCACTTT. The chain has TRBV30 and TRBJ1-6; D gene unclear. The germline V and J ends were trimmed by 4 bases and 7 bases, with 11 bases remaining between them. Germline CDR1 reads GTSNPN; CDR2 reads SVGIG (reference sequence). The CDR3 is made up of 13 amino acids.

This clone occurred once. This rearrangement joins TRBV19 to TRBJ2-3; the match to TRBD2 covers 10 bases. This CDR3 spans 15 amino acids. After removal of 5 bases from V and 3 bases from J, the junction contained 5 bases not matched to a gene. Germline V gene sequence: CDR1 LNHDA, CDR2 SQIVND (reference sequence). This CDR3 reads CASSVLAGETDTQYF. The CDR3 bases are TGTGCCAGTAGTGTCCTAGCGGGAGAAACAGATACGCAGTATTTT.

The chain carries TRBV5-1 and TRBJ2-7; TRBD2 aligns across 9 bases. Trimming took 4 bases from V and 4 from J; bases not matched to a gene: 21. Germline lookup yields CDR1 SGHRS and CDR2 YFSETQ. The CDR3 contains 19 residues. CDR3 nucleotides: TGCGCCAGCAGCCCTGGGACTAGCCTCCAACCTCGGTACACATACGAGCAGTACTTC. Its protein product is CASSPGTSLQPRYTYEQYF.

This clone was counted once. In DNA form, the CDR3 reads TGTGCCAGCAGTTCGCTCTCACAGGGAGGCGAGCAGTACTTC. It translates to CASSSLSQGGEQYF. The chain joins TRBV27 to TRBJ2-7; D is possibly TRBD1 or TRBD2 (6 bases each). The germline V gene encodes CDR1 MNHEY and CDR2 SMNVEV (reference sequence). V lost 4 bases and J lost 6, with 16 bases in between. CDR3 length: 14 amino acids.

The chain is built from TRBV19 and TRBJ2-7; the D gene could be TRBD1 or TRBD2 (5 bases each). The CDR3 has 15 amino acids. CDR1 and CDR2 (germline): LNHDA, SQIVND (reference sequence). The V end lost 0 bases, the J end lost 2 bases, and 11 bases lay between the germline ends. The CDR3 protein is CASSIDPGPTYEQYF. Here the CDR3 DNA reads TGTGCCAGTAGTATAGATCCGGGGCCCACCTACGAGCAGTACTTC.

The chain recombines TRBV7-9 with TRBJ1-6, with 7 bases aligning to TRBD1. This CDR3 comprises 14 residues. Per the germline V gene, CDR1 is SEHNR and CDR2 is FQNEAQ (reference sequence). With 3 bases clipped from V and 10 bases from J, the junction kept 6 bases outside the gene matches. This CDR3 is CASSFTTGSSPLHF. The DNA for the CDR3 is TGTGCCAGCAGCTTTACGACAGGGAGCTCACCCCTCCACTTT.